This TCR beta chain comes out of a study of cytomegalovirus exposure and HLA in healthy donors. The wider study: Genotyping showed 81% of some 400 donors falling in the Caucasian-associated ancestry cluster.

V gave up 4 bases and J gave up 5 bases; unmatched junction bases: 9. CDR1 is SGDLS, CDR2 YYNGEE, per germline. The CDR3 loop spans 14 amino acids. The PCR employed 60 Vbeta primers together with 13 Jbeta primers. Using immunoSEQ multiplex PCR, the repertoire was profiled, and TCRdb retains in-frame clones only, with some absent. The data include approximately 68,000 clones; the top ten clones carry 7.5%. This TCR came from a female donor in good health and CMV-seropositive. The chain couples TRBV9 to TRBJ2-7; 7 nucleotides align to TRBD2. Sequences were obtained from PBMCs. The CDR3 here is CASSPRAGRNEQYF. CDR3 DNA: TGTGCCAGCAGCCCCCGAGCGGGGCGGAACGAGCAGTACTTC.